This T cell receptor (beta chain) derives from a study of blood T cells in healthy people across ages. Trimming took 4 bases from V and 0 from J; bases not matched to a gene: 4. CDR3 length: 17 amino acids. The V gene's germline CDR1 is SGHTA and CDR2 FQGNSA. Study-wide findings and caveats: Both naive CD4+ cell counts and diversity were greater in long-lived donors than in aged donors.

A second roughly 6 to 12 cycle PCR used barcoded and J-beta primers. TCRdb processed the 5' RACE reads anew with MiXCR; each CDR3 protein has one entry. The data contain about 680,000 distinct CDR3 sequences, 49% of them singletons. This clonotype was counted a few times. What it binds is not known. The chain recombines TRBV7-2 with TRBJ2-3; TRBD2 agrees at 13 bases. Sample: blood. The sequence was obtained from a woman aged 55-69 years in good health. The CDR3 DNA reads as TGTGCCAGCAGCTCCCAACTAGCGGGAGGGAGCACAGATACGCAGTATTTT. This encodes CASSSQLAGGSTDTQYF.